The next 21 T cell receptor beta chains were all read from a single sample in a study of CD8 T cells in ankylosing spondylitis. Study outcomes and limitations: In ankylosing spondylitis blood, a motif of roughly 8 highly homologous TCR beta variants appeared characteristic.

From the 5' RACE reads, TCRdb called clonotypes with MiXCR, one entry per CDR3 protein. The table lists hundreds of thousands of distinct CDR3 sequences, about 11% of them singletons. For these TCRs, the target antigens are not known. The source material was blood, either unsorted or a sorted T cell fraction (not recorded which). The receptors come from a male donor with ankylosing spondylitis.

In its sample, this clonotype was seen many times. The chain recombines TRBV29-1 with TRBJ2-4, with D unresolved. V lost 4 bases, J lost 6 bases, and 13 bases lay in between. Germline CDR1 and CDR2: SQVTM and ANQGSEA. CDR3 length: 13 residues. The CDR3 sequence is CSVGLMASNIQYF. For the CDR3, the DNA is TGCAGCGTTGGACTCATGGCATCAAACATTCAGTACTTC.

V gene TRBV9 combines with J gene TRBJ2-5; possible D gene TRBD2, 5 bases. The germline V and J ends were trimmed by 4 bases and 4 bases, with 14 bases remaining between them. Germline V gene sequence: CDR1 SGDLS, CDR2 YYNGEE. This CDR3 is built from 14 residues. For the CDR3, the DNA is TGTGCCAGCAGCCGGGATAAAGGTGGAGAGACCCAGTACTTC. Its translation: CASSRDKGGETQYF. Filled out from reference TRBV9 and TRBJ2-5, the complete variable domain reads DSGVTQTPKHLITATGQRVTLRCSPRSGDLSVYWYQQSLDQGLQFLIQYYNGEERAKGNILERFSAQQFPDLHSELNLSSLELGDSALYFCASSRDKGGETQYFGPGTRLLVL.

This clonotype came up a few times. V gene TRBV29-1 combines with J gene TRBJ2-7; TRBD1 agrees at 8 bases. V was pared by 7 bases and J by 5 bases, with 10 bases of the junction left unmatched. The CDR3 consists of 13 residues. Per the germline V gene, CDR1 is SQVTM and CDR2 is ANQGSEA. The CDR3 coding sequence is TGCAGCGGGACCCGGACAGGGTCGGACGAGCAGTACTTC. Amino acids: CSGTRTGSDEQYF.

This clonotype was found a few times. This chain uses TRBV5-5 with TRBJ2-7; no reliable D call. Trimming took off 4 bases at V and 0 bases at J, with 14 bases between the two ends. Per the germline V gene, CDR1 is SGHKS and CDR2 is YYEKEE (reference sequence). This CDR3 region has 15 residues. CDR3 sequence (DNA): TGTGCCAGCAGCCCAGGACGCTCGAGCTCCTACGAGCAGTACTTC. Protein sequence: CASSPGRSSSYEQYF.

This chain links TRBV27 with TRBJ2-7, with 8 bases identical to TRBD1. After removal of 5 bases from V and 6 bases from J, the junction contained 9 bases not matched to a gene. The CDR3 loop spans 14 amino acids. The germline V gene has CDR1 MNHEY and CDR2 SMNVEV (reference sequence). CDR3: CASSPTGGFGEQYF. The DNA for the CDR3 is TGTGCCAGCAGTCCTACAGGGGGGTTCGGCGAGCAGTACTTC.

The chain carries TRBV20-1 and TRBJ1-5, with D unresolved. This CDR3 comprises 15 residues. V was clipped by 0 bases and J by 3 bases, with 12 bases between them. Looked up from germline, CDR1 is DFQATT and CDR2 is SNEGSKA (reference sequence). The CDR3 reads CSARDGKGLNQPQHF. The CDR3 nucleotides are TGCAGTGCTAGAGATGGTAAGGGTCTCAATCAGCCCCAGCATTTT.

This clonotype has only a few counts. DNA for the CDR3: TGCGCCAGCAGCTTGGCAACGGGGTGGGATGAGCAGTTCTTC. It is translated as CASSLATGWDEQFF. V usage is TRBV5-1 and J usage is TRBJ2-1; D is possibly TRBD2 (5 bases). This CDR3 comprises 14 residues. Germline assignment: CDR1 SGHRS and CDR2 YFSETQ. V was trimmed by 0 bases and J by 8 bases, leaving 12 bases between them.

This clonotype showed up just a few times. V usage is TRBV7-2 and J usage is TRBJ2-7; maybe TRBD1 (6 bases). The CDR3 loop spans 14 amino acids. Trimming removed 3 bases from V and 3 bases from J, with 12 bases in between. CDR1 SGHTA and CDR2 FQGNSA come from the germline V gene. The CDR3 DNA follows: TGTGCCAGCAGCTTTATGGGGGACAACTACGAGCAGTACTTC. It specifies CASSFMGDNYEQYF.

This clonotype was observed at least ten times. The chain carries TRBV10-3 and TRBJ2-3; either TRBD1 or TRBD2 may fit D (5 bases each). The CDR3 length is 15 residues. Trimming pared 4 bases from V and 1 base from J, leaving 12 bases between. Germline V gene data show CDR1 as ENHRY and CDR2 as SYGVKD. The CDR3 is CAISVLRGRTDTQYF. DNA for the CDR3: TGTGCCATCAGTGTGTTGAGGGGCCGCACAGATACGCAGTATTTT.

The V call is TRBV10-3, the J call TRBJ2-3; D may be TRBD1 or TRBD2 (6 bases each). Germline-derived CDR1 and CDR2 are ENHRY and SYGVKD. The length of the CDR3 is 14 residues. V was cut by 11 bases and J by 1 base, with 16 bases left in between. CDR3 region: CAVMGRGRTDTQYF. The CDR3 DNA sequence: TGTGCCGTTATGGGCCGGGGGCGCACAGATACGCAGTATTTT.

The CDR3 here is CATSPNWDQPQHF. The CDR3 coding sequence is TGTGCCACCAGCCCGAATTGGGATCAGCCCCAGCATTTT. The rearrangement joins TRBV15 to TRBJ1-5; D is unclear. V shed 5 bases and J shed 5 bases, with 10 bases lying between them. The CDR3 loop spans 13 amino acids. CDR1 and CDR2 (germline): LNHNV, YYDKDF (reference sequence).

This clonotype was counted at least ten times. The chain couples TRBV12-3 or TRBV12-4 to TRBJ2-1; 9 positions agree with TRBD1. The CDR3 consists of 16 residues. Trimming cost V 6 bases and J 4 bases; bases outside gene matches: 10. The CDR3 bases are TGTGCCAGCAGCATGACACAGGGACAGGGATACAATGAGCAGTTCTTC. This sequence encodes CASSMTQGQGYNEQFF.

The V and J genes are TRBV18 and TRBJ2-7, with D possibly being TRBD1 or TRBD2 (5 bases each). The CDR3 spans 16 residues. With 2 bases removed from V and 0 bases from J, the gap between germline ends came to 14 bases. CDR1 is KGHSH and CDR2 is LQKENI in the germline V gene. The CDR3 DNA reads TGTGCCAGCTCACCAAGGCTGGGGACGAGCTCCTACGAGCAGTACTTC. It translates to CASSPRLGTSSYEQYF.

The chain recombines TRBV15 with TRBJ1-4; D unclear. Germline values: CDR1 LNHNV, CDR2 YYDKDF (reference sequence). The length of the CDR3 is 14 residues. The V end was cut by 5 bases, the J end by 7 bases, with 14 bases between. The CDR3 here is CATSRSDGFEKLFF. CDR3 DNA: TGTGCCACCAGCCGATCGGACGGGTTTGAAAAACTGTTTTTT.

This clonotype was picked up many times. This sequence joins TRBV25-1 and TRBJ1-6, with D uncertain. From germline, CDR1 is MGHDK and CDR2 SYGVNS. CDR3 size: 13 residues. Trimming shortened V by 5 bases and J by 10 bases, and 12 bases separated the two germline ends. CDR3 DNA: TGTGCCAGCAGTCCGACCGGGGAATCACCCCTCCACTTT. Protein sequence: CASSPTGESPLHF.

The chain is built from TRBV10-3 and TRBJ2-2, with D unclear. The CDR3 is 13 residues long. Germline CDR1 reads ENHRY; CDR2 reads SYGVKD. V lost 3 bases to trimming and J lost 7 bases, with 9 bases between them. CDR3 loop: CAISDSTGGELFF. For the CDR3, the DNA is TGTGCCATCAGTGACTCGACTGGCGGGGAGCTGTTTTTT.

The chain joins TRBV5-1 to TRBJ2-1, with D tentatively TRBD2 (5 bases). Germline assignment: CDR1 SGHRS and CDR2 YFSETQ. CDR3 length equals 16 residues. V was clipped by 4 bases and J by 11 bases, with 25 bases between them. CDR3 bases: TGCGCCAGCAGCAAAAGTGACCTAGCTTCTACAATGAAGCAGTTCTTC. It specifies CASSKSDLASTMKQFF. Based on the CDR3 plus reference TRBV5-1 and TRBJ2-1, the full variable domain is KAGVTQTPRYLIKTRGQQVTLSCSPISGHRSVSWYQQTPGQGLQFLFEYFSETQRNKGNFPGRFSGRQFSNSRSEMNVSTLELGDSALYLCASSKSDLASTMKQFFGPGTRLTVL.

This clonotype was observed a few times. The chain carries TRBV20-1 and TRBJ1-2; 10 nucleotides align to TRBD1. The ends lost 2 bases at V and 4 bases at J; junction bases unmatched: 4. This CDR3 has 14 amino acids. CDR1 DFQATT and CDR2 SNEGSKA come from the germline V gene (reference sequence). The CDR3 DNA reads as TGCAGTGCTAGAAGGACAGGGGGAATCTATGGCTACACCTTC. Encoded protein: CSARRTGGIYGYTF.

V is TRBV6-5 and J is TRBJ1-1; no clear D. V lost 4 bases and J 3 bases, leaving 9 bases between the germline ends. The germline CDR1 and CDR2 sequences are MNHEY and SVGAGI. The CDR3 has 13 amino acids. The CDR3, as DNA: TGTGCCAGCAGTTCCAGTAGGTACACTGAAGCTTTCTTT. Residues: CASSSSRYTEAFF.

This chain uses TRBV2 with TRBJ1-6; weak D call: TRBD1 (5 bases). Germline CDR1 and CDR2: SNHLY and FYNNEI. The CDR3 is 14 amino acids. V dropped 6 bases and J dropped 2 bases, with 8 bases sitting between them. The CDR3 is CASSRQTYNSPLHF. The CDR3 coding sequence is TGTGCCAGCAGCAGACAGACCTATAATTCACCCCTCCACTTT.

The J gene is TRBJ1-6, the V gene TRBV7-2; 10 bases are a match to TRBD1. The germline V gene has CDR1 SGHTA and CDR2 FQGNSA. V dropped 5 bases and J dropped 8; count of bases not matched to a gene: 6. The CDR3 is 15 residues long. In DNA, the CDR3 is TGTGCCAGCAGCCTGGCCGGGACAGGGGATTCACCCCTCCACTTT. Its translation: CASSLAGTGDSPLHF.